The sequence of this T cell receptor (beta chain) was determined in a study of response to subunit inactivated influenza vaccine. Study findings and constraints: The authors suggested that every seasonal influenza vaccination recruits few new T cells.

Using its own MiXCR run on the RT-PCR reads, TCRdb lists one record per CDR3 protein. Of about 650,000 distinct CDR3 sequences in the sample, about 15% were seen once. In germline, CDR1 is SEHNR, CDR2 FQNEAQ (reference sequence). CDR3 length: 15 residues. The J segment lost 2 bases and the V segment lost 1 base, leaving 5 bases of the junction unmatched. This clonotype was counted only a few times. Its antigen is unidentified. The sequence came from a man over 45 who received an inactivated influenza vaccine. Sequenced material: PBMCs from blood, taken 12 days after vaccination. This sequence joins TRBV7-9 and TRBJ2-7; TRBD1 matches at 7 bases. CDR3 coding DNA: TGTGCCAGCAGCTTAGGTCGGGACAGAACCTACGAGCAGTACTTC. Its protein product is CASSLGRDRTYEQYF.